The 12 T cell receptor beta chains below come from one sample, sequenced in a study of blood T cell repertoires in COVID-19. Here immunoSEQ multiplex PCR was the method, and the copy in TCRdb shows in-frame clones only, minus some. The sample includes roughly 100,000 clones, roughly 87% of them seen just once. The sample consisted of peripheral blood. All receptors derive from a man aged 50 to 60 with acute or convalescent COVID-19.

V is TRBV5-1 and J is TRBJ2-7; 9 positions match TRBD2. The CDR3 contains 16 residues. Trimming took 4 bases from V and 5 from J; bases not matched to a gene: 13. Germline CDR1 and CDR2: SGHRS and YFSETQ. CDR3 bases: TGCGCCAGCAGCCTGCTCCTCGGCGGGAGGGTCAACGAGCAGTACTTC. As protein: CASSLLLGGRVNEQYF.

The J gene is TRBJ2-1, the V gene TRBV11-3; D is unresolved. Trimming took 1 base from V and 0 from J, leaving 7 bases between them. In germline, CDR1 is SGHNT, CDR2 YENEEA. The CDR3 runs 15 residues. CDR3 bases: TGTGCCAGCAGCTTAGGACTCAACTCCTACAATGAGCAGTTCTTC. It codes for CASSLGLNSYNEQFF.

The rearrangement joins TRBV30 to TRBJ1-5; perhaps TRBD1 as D (5 bases). Germline CDR1 reads GTSNPN; CDR2 reads SVGIG (reference sequence). Trimming stripped 6 bases from V and 2 bases from J, with 14 bases between. The CDR3 runs 14 residues. CDR3: CACSDTRGNQPQHF. For the CDR3, the DNA is TGTGCCTGCTCGGACACCCGTGGCAATCAGCCCCAGCATTTT.

This chain uses TRBV10-1 with TRBJ2-4; D possibly corresponds to TRBD1 (6 bases). Germline V gene data show CDR1 as WNHNN and CDR2 as SYGVQD (reference sequence). V lost 6 bases, J lost 1 base, and 10 bases lay in between. The CDR3 extends over 14 amino acids. CDR3 sequence: CASSTQGAKNIQYF. The CDR3 DNA reads TGCGCCAGCAGCACCCAGGGGGCCAAAAACATTCAGTACTTC.

V is TRBV25-1 and J is TRBJ2-5, with D possibly TRBD1 on 5 matching bases. The CDR3 has 13 residues. Germline loops: CDR1 MGHDK, CDR2 SYGVNS. The ends were cut back, 7 bases at V and 3 bases at J, with 12 bases in the middle. The CDR3 region has the DNA TGTGCCAGCACCCGAACAGGAGAAGAGACCCAGTACTTC. This sequence encodes CASTRTGEETQYF.

In regard to this clone: The junction differs from germline at one of its ends, possibly a read error. The gene calls are TRBV14 and TRBJ2-7, with D possibly TRBD1 on 6 matching bases. The CDR3 extends over 12 amino acids. The germline CDR1 and CDR2 sequences are SGHDN and FVKESK. The DNA of the CDR3 is TGTGCCAGCAGCCAAGATCTAACAGGGAGAGACTTC. It translates to CASSQDLTGRDF.

The chain employs TRBV6-5 and TRBJ1-2; no firm D call. Germline V CDR1 and CDR2: MNHEY, SVGAGI. This CDR3 is built from 15 residues. V was pared by 8 bases and J by 1 base, with 17 bases between. CDR3 DNA sequence: TGTGCCAGCCAAATCACCGGAGGCAGTAACTATGGCTACACCTTC. It specifies CASQITGGSNYGYTF.

The rearrangement links TRBV30 to TRBJ2-1; 14 nucleotides agree with TRBD2. The CDR3 is made up of 18 amino acids. Germline CDR1 is GTSNPN and CDR2 is SVGIG (reference sequence). The trim removed 2 bases at V and 4 bases at J, leaving 10 bases unmatched. For the CDR3, the DNA is TGTGCCTGGAGTACTTCAACCGGGACTAGCGGGAGTTACAATGAGCAGTTCTTC. Encoded protein: CAWSTSTGTSGSYNEQFF.

The chain employs TRBV5-1 and TRBJ1-3; no firm D call. V gave up 0 bases and J gave up 0 bases, with 7 bases separating them. The length of the CDR3 is 15 residues. From germline, CDR1 is SGHRS and CDR2 YFSETQ. The CDR3 protein is CASSLAGNSGNTIYF. CDR3 sequence (DNA): TGCGCCAGCAGCTTGGCGGGAAACTCTGGAAACACCATATATTTT.

The rearrangement links TRBV28 to TRBJ2-7, with 9 bases fitting TRBD1. The V and J ends lost 10 bases and 1 base, in that order; junction bases with no gene match: 8. CDR1 and CDR2 from the germline V gene are MDHEN and SYDVKM. The CDR3 is made up of 14 amino acids. The CDR3 DNA follows: TGTGCCACCGAGCGGGGACAGGGTTCCTACGAGCAGTACTTC. This encodes CATERGQGSYEQYF.

The CDR3 protein is CASSVRSVDSGANVLTF. CDR3 coding DNA: TGTGCCAGCAGTGTAAGATCGGTAGATTCTGGGGCCAACGTCCTGACTTTC. The chain recombines TRBV27 with TRBJ2-6, with D hard to call. The V gene lost 5 bases and the J gene lost 1 base, with 15 bases spanning the gap. Germline V lookup: CDR1 MNHEY, CDR2 SMNVEV (reference sequence). CDR3 size: 17 residues.

CDR3 nucleotides: TGTGCCAGCAGCTTATTCGGCTTTGCACAGGAGACCCAGTACTTC. Its translation: CASSLFGFAQETQYF. The chain employs TRBV13 and TRBJ2-5; D is undetermined. The CDR3 totals 15 residues. Trimming cost V 2 bases and J 5 bases, with 15 bases left between them. CDR1 and CDR2 (germline): PRHDT, FYEKMQ (reference sequence).